Listed here are 30 T cell receptor beta chains from one sample, sequenced in a study of T cell responses to AZD1222 COVID-19 vaccine. Data came from immunoSEQ multiplex PCR; TCRdb stores just in-frame clones and leaves some out. The top ten clones hold approximately 3.6% of a sample with some 150,000 clones, roughly nine tenths of them seen once. This sample comprised peripheral blood, obtained 28 days after the second AZD1222 dose. These receptors all stem from an adult who received the AZD1222 COVID-19 vaccine.

The chain combines TRBV6-2 or TRBV6-3 with TRBJ1-2; D not resolved. This CDR3 is built from 13 residues. Trimming shortened V by 6 bases and J by 3 bases, and 11 bases separated the two germline ends. CDR1 is MNHEY and CDR2 is SVGEGT in the germline V gene. The CDR3 here is CASSHTAYYGYTF. The CDR3 coding sequence is TGTGCCAGCAGCCACACAGCTTACTATGGCTACACCTTC.

In DNA form, the CDR3 reads TGCGCCAGCAGCTTTTGGACTAGCGGGGCCTCTAGCACAGATACGCAGTATTTT. It translates to CASSFWTSGASSTDTQYF. J is TRBJ2-3 and V is TRBV5-1; 12 positions match TRBD2. Trimming cost V 2 bases and J 0 bases; bases outside gene matches: 7. The CDR3 is made up of 18 amino acids. Germline V gene data show CDR1 as SGHRS and CDR2 as YFSETQ.

This chain uses TRBV19 with TRBJ1-6; 7 bases match TRBD1. With V trimmed by 9 bases and J by 13 bases, 15 bases remained unmatched. CDR3 length equals 14 residues. CDR1 LNHDA and CDR2 SQIVND come from the germline V gene (reference sequence). The CDR3: CASRDSGLVGPLHF. The CDR3 bases are TGTGCCAGCAGGGACAGCGGTTTAGTGGGGCCCCTCCACTTT.

The genes are TRBV7-9 and TRBJ1-1; D might be TRBD1 (5 bases). This CDR3 contains 13 residues. Trimming removed 4 bases from V and 10 bases from J, with 16 bases in between. Germline lookup yields CDR1 SEHNR and CDR2 FQNEAQ (reference sequence). CDR3 in amino acids: CASSSRGQRGAFF. CDR3 nucleotide sequence: TGTGCCAGCAGCTCCCGGGGCCAGCGAGGAGCTTTCTTT.

V usage is TRBV28 and J usage is TRBJ1-2; 7 bases align to TRBD1. Germline trimming cut 7 bases from V and 2 bases from J; bases unmatched to any gene: 7. The CDR3 runs 14 residues. Germline CDR1 and CDR2: MDHEN and SYDVKM. CDR3 nucleotides: TGTGCCAGCAATCGGGACAGAAGAAACTATGGCTACACCTTC. Amino acids: CASNRDRRNYGYTF.

The chain employs TRBV19 and TRBJ2-7; D is perhaps TRBD2 (6 bases). The length of the CDR3 is 13 residues. Trimming took off 4 bases at V and 2 bases at J, with 9 bases between the two ends. Per the germline V gene, CDR1 is LNHDA and CDR2 is SQIVND (reference sequence). CDR3 sequence (DNA): TGTGCCAGTAGTAACGGACTAACCTACGAGCAGTACTTC. It specifies CASSNGLTYEQYF. Looking up the rest from reference TRBV19 and TRBJ2-7 gives the full variable domain: DGGITQSPKYLFRKEGQNVTLSCEQNLNHDAMYWYRQDPGQGLRLIYYSQIVNDFQKGDIAEGYSVSREKKESFPLTVTSAQKNPTAFYLCASSNGLTYEQYFGPGTRLTVT.

The CDR3 nucleotides read TGTGCCACCAGTATTAGCGGCATCACAGATACGCAGTATTTT. It translates to CATSISGITDTQYF. The rearrangement joins TRBV24-1 to TRBJ2-3; maybe TRBD2 (6 bases). CDR1 is KGHDR, CDR2 SFDVKD, per germline. The CDR3 has 14 amino acids. Trimming shortened V by 6 bases and J by 2 bases, and 11 bases separated the two germline ends.

The CDR3 nucleotides are TGTGCCAGCAGCTTTTTAAACAGGGGCAGCGAGCAGTACTTC. Protein sequence: CASSFLNRGSEQYF. The chain joins TRBV7-9 to TRBJ2-7; 7 bases line up with TRBD1. Unmatched junction bases numbered 8, after V lost 3 bases and J lost 6 bases. The CDR3 is 14 residues long. Germline values: CDR1 SEHNR, CDR2 FQNEAQ (reference sequence).

The chain uses TRBV2 and TRBJ1-5, with TRBD1 matching 7 bases. J gave up 4 bases and V 6 bases, and 15 bases lay outside the gene matches. The CDR3 contains 17 residues. CDR1 and CDR2 (germline): SNHLY, FYNNEI. CDR3 sequence: CASSPGWDSGRNQPQHF. The CDR3 DNA reads as TGTGCCAGCAGCCCCGGCTGGGACAGCGGGAGGAATCAGCCCCAGCATTTT.

The chain combines TRBV5-1 with TRBJ2-1; 8 bases fit TRBD2. This CDR3 comprises 15 residues. The V gene's germline CDR1 is SGHRS and CDR2 YFSETQ. Trimming at V came to 4 bases and at J to 10 bases, leaving 13 bases not matched to a gene. CDR3: CASSLEMSGRGEQFF. CDR3 bases: TGCGCCAGCAGCCTAGAGATGAGCGGGAGAGGGGAGCAGTTCTTC. The whole variable domain, remainder taken from reference TRBV5-1 and TRBJ2-1, is KAGVTQTPRYLIKTRGQQVTLSCSPISGHRSVSWYQQTPGQGLQFLFEYFSETQRNKGNFPGRFSGRQFSNSRSEMNVSTLELGDSALYLCASSLEMSGRGEQFFGPGTRLTVL.

The J gene is TRBJ1-3, the V gene TRBV9; D call uncertain. The CDR3 is made up of 16 amino acids. V was pared by 4 bases and J by 0 bases, with 14 bases between. Germline-derived CDR1 and CDR2 are SGDLS and YYNGEE. The CDR3 nucleotides are TGTGCCAGCAGCCCGGTCGGGAAAGGCTCTGGAAACACCATATATTTT. It translates to CASSPVGKGSGNTIYF.

This clone showed up just once. The J gene is TRBJ2-7, the V gene TRBV12-3 or TRBV12-4; the match to TRBD2 covers 8 bases. The CDR3 extends over 13 amino acids. V trimming: 6 bases; J trimming: 2 bases; junction bases outside the gene matches: 3. The CDR3, as DNA: TGTGCCAGCAGAGTTAGCGGGACCTACGAGCAGTACTTC. Protein: CASRVSGTYEQYF.

V is TRBV28 and J is TRBJ2-1; 11 bases are shared with TRBD2. CDR3 length: 17 residues. Trimming took 1 base from V and 9 from J; bases not matched to a gene: 11. Germline values: CDR1 MDHEN, CDR2 SYDVKM. In nucleotides, the CDR3 is TGTGCCAGCAGTTTATCCGGGGGACTAGCGGCAACGAGTGAGCAGTTCTTC. This encodes CASSLSGGLAATSEQFF.

The V and J genes are TRBV15 and TRBJ1-1; D remains unclear. The CDR3 sequence is 12 residues long. The V and J ends lost 5 bases and 4 bases respectively, with 8 bases between them. Germline V CDR1 and CDR2: LNHNV, YYDKDF (reference sequence). CDR3 sequence reads: CATSRVGTEAFF. The CDR3, as DNA: TGTGCCACCAGCCGAGTGGGCACTGAAGCTTTCTTT.

This chain uses TRBV6-5 with TRBJ2-7; D gene uncertain. This CDR3 is 15 amino acids long. Per the germline V gene, CDR1 is MNHEY and CDR2 is SVGAGI. Trimming pared 3 bases from V and 2 bases from J, leaving 14 bases between. The CDR3 region has the DNA TGTGCCAGCAGTTATAGGTGGGCTCCTGCCTACGAGCAGTACTTC. Its translation is CASSYRWAPAYEQYF.

This clone came up once. The J gene is TRBJ2-3, the V gene TRBV19, with D hard to call. Trimming shortened V by 5 bases and J by 2 bases, and 8 bases separated the two germline ends. Per germline, CDR1 LNHDA and CDR2 SQIVND (reference sequence). This CDR3 region has 13 residues. CDR3 amino acids: CASSRGFTDTQYF. The CDR3 region has the DNA TGTGCCAGTAGTCGTGGCTTCACAGATACGCAGTATTTT. The complete variable domain, with remaining parts taken from reference TRBV19 and TRBJ2-3, reads DGGITQSPKYLFRKEGQNVTLSCEQNLNHDAMYWYRQDPGQGLRLIYYSQIVNDFQKGDIAEGYSVSREKKESFPLTVTSAQKNPTAFYLCASSRGFTDTQYFGPGTRLTVL.

The CDR3 here is CASSLAAGLGIGYGYTF. The DNA of the CDR3 is TGCGCCAGCAGCTTGGCCGCAGGGTTGGGGATCGGCTATGGCTACACCTTC. V gene TRBV5-1 combines with J gene TRBJ1-2; possibly TRBD1 for D (5 bases). Germline V gene lookup returns CDR1 SGHRS and CDR2 YFSETQ. Trimming took 0 bases from V and 4 from J, leaving 19 bases between them. The CDR3 runs to 17 residues.

The V and J genes are TRBV5-4 and TRBJ2-7, with D hard to call. Germline V gene data show CDR1 as SGHNT and CDR2 as YYREEE (reference sequence). This CDR3 spans 14 amino acids. The germline V and J ends were trimmed by 5 bases and 2 bases, with 14 bases remaining between them. This CDR3 is CASRVQGATYEQYF. DNA of the CDR3: TGTGCCAGCAGGGTACAAGGTGCGACCTACGAGCAGTACTTC.

The chain carries TRBV12-3 or TRBV12-4 and TRBJ1-1; D ambiguous. The CDR3 is 11 amino acids. V was clipped by 6 bases and J by 7 bases, with 9 bases between them. The CDR3 sequence is CASRTEVEAFF. The CDR3 DNA reads as TGTGCCAGCAGGACCGAGGTTGAAGCTTTCTTT.

This clone was recorded once. This chain connects TRBV10-3 to TRBJ2-7; weak D call: TRBD1 (5 bases). CDR3 size: 11 residues. V was trimmed by 9 bases and J by 3 bases, leaving 9 bases between them. Germline V CDR1 and CDR2: ENHRY, SYGVKD. The CDR3 bases are TGTGCCATGGGGCTTCTCTACGAGCAGTACTTC. This sequence encodes CAMGLLYEQYF.

This chain links TRBV30 with TRBJ1-1; tentative D call: TRBD1 (5 bases). Germline CDR1 is GTSNPN and CDR2 is SVGIG (reference sequence). Between the trimmed V and J ends, which lost 0 bases and 4 bases, there was a span of 15 bases. This CDR3 comprises 15 residues. In DNA, the CDR3 is TGTGCCTGGAGTGTTAAGCCAGGGAGCGGCACTGAAGCTTTCTTT. Residues: CAWSVKPGSGTEAFF.

This chain connects TRBV6-5 to TRBJ1-1; no clear D gene. Germline V CDR1 and CDR2: MNHEY, SVGAGI. The CDR3 is 13 amino acids. The V end lost 3 bases, the J end lost 3 bases, and 8 bases lay between the germline ends. CDR3 region: CASSYGVDTEAFF. The CDR3 DNA follows: TGTGCCAGCAGTTATGGTGTGGACACTGAAGCTTTCTTT.

The chain links TRBV5-1 to TRBJ1-3; TRBD1 might be the D (5 bases). Trimming stripped 4 bases from V and 0 bases from J, with 14 bases between. CDR3 length equals 16 residues. Germline V CDR1 and CDR2: SGHRS, YFSETQ. CDR3 bases: TGCGCCAGCAGCCTCCCGACCAGGGACTCTGGAAACACCATATATTTT. Amino acid sequence: CASSLPTRDSGNTIYF.

This clone came up a few times. The chain links TRBV19 to TRBJ2-7; 10 positions agree with TRBD2. There are 15 residues in the CDR3. Germline loops: CDR1 LNHDA, CDR2 SQIVND (reference sequence). V lost 5 bases to trimming and J lost 2 bases; unmatched junction nucleotides: 6. As DNA, the CDR3 is TGTGCCAGTAGTGAGTCAGCGGGAGGGCCCTACGAGCAGTACTTC. Encoded protein: CASSESAGGPYEQYF.

The gene calls are TRBV7-2 and TRBJ2-3; D call uncertain. V was clipped by 5 bases and J by 6 bases, with 18 bases between them. The CDR3 length is 15 residues. Germline assignment: CDR1 SGHTA and CDR2 FQGNSA. This CDR3 reads CASSLGRTRADTQYF. The CDR3 DNA reads as TGTGCCAGCAGCCTCGGCAGGACCCGTGCCGATACGCAGTATTTT. The entire variable domain, with the rest obtained from reference TRBV7-2 and TRBJ2-3, is as follows: GAGVSQSPSNKVTEKGKDVELRCDPISGHTALYWYRQSLGQGLEFLIYFQGNSAPDKSGLPSDRFSAERTGGSVSTLTIQRTQQEDSAVYLCASSLGRTRADTQYFGPGTRLTVL.

The chain carries TRBV7-9 and TRBJ2-3; either TRBD1 or TRBD2 may supply D (5 bases each). Trimming pared 3 bases from V and 3 bases from J, leaving 10 bases between. Germline assignment: CDR1 SEHNR and CDR2 FQNEAQ (reference sequence). The length of the CDR3 is 14 residues. The CDR3 nucleotides are TGTGCCAGCAGCTTCCGGGGCCAGACAGATACGCAGTATTTT. This encodes CASSFRGQTDTQYF.

The chain is built from TRBV6-1 and TRBJ2-5; D is unresolved. With 1 base removed from V and 5 bases from J, the gap between germline ends came to 14 bases. Per germline, CDR1 MNHNS and CDR2 SASEGT. The CDR3 extends over 15 amino acids. CDR3 coding DNA: TGTGCCAGCAGTGAAGGGGCCAGTGGCGACGAGACCCAGTACTTC. Translated, it gives CASSEGASGDETQYF.

This clone was counted only a few times. The chain couples TRBV10-2 to TRBJ1-2; D gene unclear. V lost 4 bases, J lost 0 bases, and 9 bases lay in between. Per the germline V gene, CDR1 is WSHSY and CDR2 is SAAADI. The CDR3 is made up of 14 amino acids. The CDR3 region has the DNA TGCGCCAGCAGTGCTGAGGCCGCTAACTATGGCTACACCTTC. Its translation: CASSAEAANYGYTF.

The V and J genes are TRBV7-2 and TRBJ2-7; tentatively, D is TRBD1 (5 bases). CDR1 is SGHTA and CDR2 is FQGNSA in the germline V gene. This CDR3 region has 15 residues. V was pared by 1 base and J by 4 bases, with 14 bases between. The CDR3: CASSLVFSTEYEQYF. The CDR3 region has the DNA TGTGCCAGCAGCTTAGTATTTTCGACAGAATACGAGCAGTACTTC.

V gene TRBV2 combines with J gene TRBJ2-7, with D uncertain. This CDR3 has 16 amino acids. Trimming shortened V by 0 bases and J by 4 bases, and 16 bases separated the two germline ends. Germline V gene data show CDR1 as SNHLY and CDR2 as FYNNEI. CDR3 nucleotides: TGTGCCAGCAGTGAAGCGCTTGCGCCAGCCTTATACGAGCAGTACTTC. This encodes CASSEALAPALYEQYF. Based on the CDR3 plus reference TRBV2 and TRBJ2-7, the full variable domain is EPEVTQTPSHQVTQMGQEVILRCVPISNHLYFYWYRQILGQKVEFLVSFYNNEISEKSEIFDDQFSVERPDGSNFTLKIRSTKLEDSAMYFCASSEALAPALYEQYFGPGTRLTVT.